This T cell receptor beta chain was identified in a study of T cells after posttransplantation cyclophosphamide. The assay was immunoSEQ multiplex PCR, and TCRdb's table has in-frame clones only and misses some. The sample contains fewer than 2,000 clones, none of them singletons. The CDR3 has 17 residues. J lost 3 bases, V lost 0 bases, and 6 bases had no gene match. Germline CDR1 is LGHNA and CDR2 is YSLEER. A marrow graft followed busulfan-fludarabine conditioning, with cyclophosphamide on days +3 and +4. This clone occurred many times. What it binds is unknown. Findings and limits, study-wide: Recipient CMV seropositivity and CMV reactivation strongly tracked TRB clonality.

This receptor was identified in an older female patient who received an allogeneic stem cell transplant from a related donor and was CMV-positive. The T cells may partly be graft donor cells. Here the sequenced sample was PBMCs, taken roughly 35 days after allogeneic stem cell transplant with posttransplant cyclophosphamide. J is TRBJ1-2 and V is TRBV4-3; TRBD1 agrees at 11 bases. CDR3 amino acids: CASSQDLRTGGYYGYTF. The CDR3 nucleotides are TGCGCCAGCAGCCAAGATCTGAGGACAGGGGGCTACTATGGCTACACCTTC.